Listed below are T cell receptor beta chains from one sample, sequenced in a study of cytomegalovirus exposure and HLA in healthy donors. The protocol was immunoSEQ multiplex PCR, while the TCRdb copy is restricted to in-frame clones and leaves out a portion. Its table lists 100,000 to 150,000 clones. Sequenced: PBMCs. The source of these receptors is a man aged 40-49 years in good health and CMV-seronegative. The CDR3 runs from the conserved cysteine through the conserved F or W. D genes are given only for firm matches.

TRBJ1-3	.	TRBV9	CASSPYRGNTIYF	TGTGCCAGCAGCCCCTACAGGGGAAACACCATATATTTT
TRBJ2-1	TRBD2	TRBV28	CASSLLGLADNEQFF	TGTGCCAGCAGTTTATTAGGTCTAGCGGACAATGAGCAGTTCTTC
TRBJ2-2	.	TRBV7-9	CASRMGRNTGELFF	TGTGCCAGCAGAATGGGGAGGAACACCGGGGAGCTGTTTTTT
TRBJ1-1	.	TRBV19	CASSPARVLNTEAFF	TGTGCCAGTAGTCCGGCGAGGGTTCTAAACACTGAAGCTTTCTTT
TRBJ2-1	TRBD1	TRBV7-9	CASSTGTGRLFF	TGTGCCAGCAGCACCGGGACAGGGAGGCTGTTCTTC
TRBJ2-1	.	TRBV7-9	CASSPAGGRSYNEQFF	TGTGCCAGCAGCCCAGCTGGCGGCCGCTCCTACAATGAGCAGTTCTTC
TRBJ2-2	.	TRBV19	CASSPMDSPNTGELFF	TGTGCCAGTAGTCCCATGGACAGTCCGAACACCGGGGAGCTGTTTTTT
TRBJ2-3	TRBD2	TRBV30	CAWSVGTSGRFVDTQYF	TGTGCCTGGAGTGTTGGGACTAGCGGGAGGTTCGTAGATACGCAGTATTTT
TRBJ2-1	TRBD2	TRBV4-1	CASSQDTSGSSYNEQFF	TGCGCCAGCAGCCAAGATACTAGCGGCAGCTCCTACAATGAGCAGTTCTTC
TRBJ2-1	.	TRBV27	CASSTPRGKNLVEQFF	TGTGCCAGCAGCACCCCTCGGGGTAAGAACCTCGTTGAGCAGTTCTTC
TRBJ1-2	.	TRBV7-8	CASSLGPGGDTYGYTF	TGTGCCAGCAGCTTAGGCCCTGGGGGGGATACCTATGGCTACACCTTC
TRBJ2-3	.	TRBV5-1	CASSLGLNTDTQYF	TGCGCCAGCAGCCTAGGACTAAACACAGATACGCAGTATTTT
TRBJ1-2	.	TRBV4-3	CASSQGAGGGGYGYTF	TGCGCCAGCAGCCAAGGCGCCGGGGGAGGGGGCTATGGCTACACCTTC
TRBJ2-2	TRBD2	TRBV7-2	CASSLKVFASGREELFF	TGTGCCAGCAGCTTAAAAGTTTTTGCTAGCGGGAGAGAGGAGCTGTTTTTT
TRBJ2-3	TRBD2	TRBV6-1	CASSEDSGRATDTQYF	TGTGCCAGCAGTGAAGACAGCGGGAGGGCTACAGATACGCAGTATTTT
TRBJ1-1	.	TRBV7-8	CASSMGVNTEAFF	TGTGCCAGCAGCATGGGAGTGAACACTGAAGCTTTCTTT
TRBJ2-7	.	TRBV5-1	CASGFGAVSYEQYF	TGCGCCAGCGGGTTTGGGGCAGTATCCTACGAGCAGTACTTC
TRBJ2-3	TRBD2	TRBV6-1	CASSGTSGSFRTDTQYF	TGTGCCAGCAGTGGGACTAGCGGGAGCTTCAGGACAGATACGCAGTATTTT
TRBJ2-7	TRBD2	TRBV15	CATSSTGLAGGPYEQYF	TGTGCCACCAGCAGCACGGGACTAGCGGGAGGGCCTTACGAGCAGTACTTC
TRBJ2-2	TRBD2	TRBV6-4	CASSQGGRTGELFF	TGTGCCAGCAGTCAGGGAGGGCGCACCGGGGAGCTGTTTTTT
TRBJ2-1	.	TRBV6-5	CASSYGRSSYNEQFF	TGTGCCAGCAGTTACGGCCGGAGCTCCTACAATGAGCAGTTCTTC
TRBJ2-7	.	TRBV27	CASSHRGGSYEQYF	TGTGCCAGCAGTCACAGGGGGGGCTCCTACGAGCAGTACTTC